This T cell receptor beta chain was profiled in a study of cytomegalovirus exposure and HLA in healthy donors. Using immunoSEQ multiplex PCR, the repertoire was profiled, and TCRdb retains in-frame clones only, with some absent. The top ten clones hold 1% to 1.4% of a sample with approximately 100,000 clones, approximately 94% of them seen once. V lost 3 bases to trimming and J lost 3 bases, with 20 bases between them. From germline, CDR1 is KGHSH and CDR2 LQKENI. This CDR3 is built from 17 residues. The table lists this clone with a count of one. The TCR comes from a woman in her twenties or thirties in good health and CMV-seropositive. The gene calls are TRBV18 and TRBJ2-5; a weak D match, TRBD1 (5 bases). The sample comprised PBMCs. CDR3 nucleotide sequence: TGTGCCAGCTCACCTCTCCCCTTCAGGGAAGTCAAAGAGACCCAGTACTTC. Residues: CASSPLPFREVKETQYF.